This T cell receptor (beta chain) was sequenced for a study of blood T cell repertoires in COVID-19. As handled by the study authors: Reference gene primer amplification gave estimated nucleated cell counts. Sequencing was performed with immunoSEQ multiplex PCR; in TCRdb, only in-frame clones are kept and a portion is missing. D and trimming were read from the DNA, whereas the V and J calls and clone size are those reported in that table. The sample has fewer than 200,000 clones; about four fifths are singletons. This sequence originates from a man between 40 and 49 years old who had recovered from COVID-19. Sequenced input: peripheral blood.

In DNA, the CDR3 is TGTGCCAGCAGCCCTCCTAGCGGGAGGGTATACAATGAGCAGTTCTTC. This translates into CASSPPSGRVYNEQFF. V usage is TRBV9 and J usage is TRBJ2-1; TRBD2 agrees at 12 bases. The junction had 6 bases not matched to a gene; V was cut back by 4 bases and J by 4 bases. The CDR3 sequence is 16 residues long. CDR1 is SGDLS, CDR2 YYNGEE, per germline.